Following are 14 T cell receptor beta chains from one sample sequenced in a study of cytomegalovirus exposure and HLA in healthy donors. PCR amplification relied on 60 Vbeta primers (plus 13 Jbeta primers). Produced via immunoSEQ multiplex PCR; TCRdb's table is partial and in-frame only. The sample holds about 160,000 clones; roughly four fifths are singletons and the top ten take about 2.1%. The sequencing input was PBMCs. Receptor source: a woman younger than 35 in good health and CMV-seronegative.

For the CDR3, the DNA is TGCGCCAGCAGCGGAAGGCCGGGCCAAGAGACCCAGTACTTC. Translating gives CASSGRPGQETQYF. This rearrangement joins TRBV5-1 to TRBJ2-5; unclear D gene. Germline assignment: CDR1 SGHRS and CDR2 YFSETQ. V lost 4 bases, J lost 1 base, and 11 bases lay in between. The CDR3 has 14 amino acids.

V usage is TRBV7-3 and J usage is TRBJ2-1, with 13 nucleotides matching TRBD2. Per germline, CDR1 SGHTA and CDR2 FQGTGA. V shed 5 bases and J 5 bases; nucleotides not matched to a gene: 3. This CDR3 is 15 amino acids long. As DNA, the CDR3 is TGTGCCAGCAGCCCCGGGACTAGCGGGGACAATGAGCAGTTCTTC. Translation: CASSPGTSGDNEQFF.

This clone occurred a few times. This may arise from a read error, as a much more abundant clone is one base away. The chain couples TRBV2 to TRBJ1-4, with TRBD1 identical over 10 bases. The trim removed 6 bases at V and 7 bases at J, leaving 2 bases unmatched. Per the germline V gene, CDR1 is SNHLY and CDR2 is FYNNEI. The CDR3 runs to 13 residues. The CDR3 DNA reads TGTGCCAGCAGACGGGACAGGGGTGAAAAACTGTTTTTT. Protein product: CASRRDRGEKLFF.

About this clone: Mismatch with germline at one junction end may stem from a read error. This sample also contains other DNA sequences that code for the same CDR3. This chain links TRBV5-1 with TRBJ1-4; TRBD1 matches 7 bases. Germline CDR1 and CDR2: SGHRS and YFSETQ. The CDR3 has 14 amino acids. This CDR3 reads CASSSGGNNEKLFF. CDR3 sequence (DNA): TGCGCCAGCAGCTCAGGGGGAAATAATGAGAAACTGTTTTTT.

CDR3 amino acids: CASSLGGEGETQYF. CDR3 nucleotides: TGCGCCAGCAGCTTGGGGGGGGAAGGAGAGACCCAGTACTTC. The genes are TRBV5-1 and TRBJ2-5; D is possibly TRBD2 (6 bases). The CDR3 has 14 residues. The V end was cut by 0 bases, the J end by 4 bases, with 10 bases between. CDR1 is SGHRS, CDR2 YFSETQ, per germline.

The V and J genes are TRBV7-9 and TRBJ2-3; 7 nucleotides agree with TRBD2. After removal of 5 bases from V and 1 base from J, the junction contained 6 bases not matched to a gene. Germline assignment: CDR1 SEHNR and CDR2 FQNEAQ (reference sequence). CDR3 length: 15 amino acids. The CDR3 sequence: CASSPSAGRTDTQYF. The DNA of the CDR3 is TGTGCCAGCAGCCCCTCAGCGGGGCGCACAGATACGCAGTATTTT.

The chain joins TRBV5-1 to TRBJ1-6; D remains ambiguous. The length of the CDR3 is 14 residues. Germline CDR1 is SGHRS and CDR2 is YFSETQ. The germline V and J ends were trimmed by 1 base and 5 bases, with 7 bases remaining between them. For the CDR3, the DNA is TGCGCCAGCAGCTTGCTTACGGATAATTCACCCCTCCACTTT. The encoded protein is CASSLLTDNSPLHF.

V gene TRBV28 combines with J gene TRBJ2-7; TRBD2 aligns across 9 bases. Germline-derived CDR1 and CDR2 are MDHEN and SYDVKM. The V and J ends lost 5 bases and 2 bases, in that order; junction bases with no gene match: 7. The CDR3 is 15 residues long. DNA of the CDR3: TGTGCCAGCAGTGACCCGGGACTAGCTACCTACGAGCAGTACTTC. Translating gives CASSDPGLATYEQYF.

The V call is TRBV5-1, the J call TRBJ2-7; 12 nucleotides align to TRBD2. Germline values: CDR1 SGHRS, CDR2 YFSETQ. This CDR3 contains 14 residues. The V and J ends lost 3 bases and 3 bases, in that order; junction bases with no gene match: 1. Here the CDR3 DNA reads TGCGCCAGCAGCTCGACTAGCGGGGGCTACGAGCAGTACTTC. Translating gives CASSSTSGGYEQYF. Variable domain in full (rest from reference TRBV5-1 and TRBJ2-7): KAGVTQTPRYLIKTRGQQVTLSCSPISGHRSVSWYQQTPGQGLQFLFEYFSETQRNKGNFPGRFSGRQFSNSRSEMNVSTLELGDSALYLCASSSTSGGYEQYFGPGTRLTVT.

The rearrangement uses TRBV6-1 and TRBJ1-1; the D gene is possibly TRBD1 (5 bases). CDR3 length equals 14 residues. Trimming left V 6 bases short and J 0 bases short, with 11 bases between. The germline CDR1 and CDR2 sequences are MNHNS and SASEGT. The CDR3 region has the DNA TGTGCCAGCAGGAAAACAGGTATGAACACTGAAGCTTTCTTT. Amino acid sequence: CASRKTGMNTEAFF.

In its sample, this clone was seen once. This chain uses TRBV5-1 with TRBJ2-7; TRBD1 is a possible D gene (7 bases). The CDR3 length is 16 residues. CDR1 SGHRS and CDR2 YFSETQ come from the germline V gene. V was shortened by 4 bases and J by 5 bases, with 22 bases between the two germline ends. The CDR3 is CASSMTRQGGGNEQYF. CDR3 DNA: TGCGCCAGCAGCATGACCCGACAGGGTGGGGGGAACGAGCAGTACTTC.

The rearrangement links TRBV6-5 to TRBJ1-1, with D hard to call. Germline V gene lookup returns CDR1 MNHEY and CDR2 SVGAGI. Trimming took 5 bases from V and 2 from J, leaving 9 bases between them. The CDR3 loop spans 13 amino acids. CDR3 sequence reads: CASSEAHNTEAFF. The CDR3 coding sequence is TGTGCCAGCAGTGAAGCGCATAACACTGAAGCTTTCTTT.

The chain employs TRBV4-2 and TRBJ1-5, with D perhaps matching TRBD1 (6 bases). The CDR3 contains 14 residues. Germline-derived CDR1 and CDR2 are LGHNA and YNFKEQ. Trimming stripped 4 bases from V and 4 bases from J, with 11 bases between. CDR3 sequence reads: CASSPGQFNQPQHF. The CDR3, as DNA: TGTGCCAGCAGCCCAGGACAGTTTAATCAGCCCCAGCATTTT.

V gene TRBV15 combines with J gene TRBJ1-6; 7 nucleotides match TRBD1. Germline loops: CDR1 LNHNV, CDR2 YYDKDF (reference sequence). Trimming at V came to 4 bases and at J to 7 bases, leaving 13 bases not matched to a gene. There are 17 residues in the CDR3. CDR3 amino acids: CATSTPVAGTENSPLHF. In DNA, the CDR3 is TGTGCCACCAGCACCCCAGTAGCCGGGACAGAGAATTCACCCCTCCACTTT.